Below, 4 T cell receptor beta chains from the same sample are listed, as sequenced in a study of blood T cell repertoires in COVID-19. Profiling relied on immunoSEQ multiplex PCR, and the TCRdb table lists in-frame clones only, not all of them. The table includes around 320,000 clones, roughly 90% detected once. The sample was peripheral blood. These receptors originate from a young man with active or convalescent COVID-19.

The CDR3 is CASSLGAGESSYEQYF. CDR3 in DNA: TGTGCCAGCAGCTTGGGTGCGGGGGAGAGCTCCTACGAGCAGTACTTC. This chain joins TRBV13 and TRBJ2-7; TRBD2 matches 7 bases. Germline V gene lookup returns CDR1 PRHDT and CDR2 FYEKMQ (reference sequence). With 3 bases clipped from V and 0 bases from J, the junction kept 8 bases outside the gene matches. This CDR3 is built from 16 residues.

V gene TRBV3-1 (or the pseudogene TRBV3-2) combines with J gene TRBJ2-7; no reliable D call. Germline V CDR1 and CDR2: LGHDT, YNNKEL (reference sequence). The CDR3 consists of 14 residues. With 4 bases removed from V and 3 bases from J, the gap between germline ends came to 13 bases. The CDR3 reads CASSPAVEYYEQYF. CDR3 coding DNA: TGTGCCAGCAGCCCCGCGGTCGAGTACTACGAGCAGTACTTC.

V is TRBV29-1 and J is TRBJ1-2; D remains ambiguous. CDR3 length: 11 amino acids. From germline, CDR1 is SQVTM and CDR2 ANQGSEA. Trimming cost V 4 bases and J 8 bases, with 11 bases left between them. Here the CDR3 reads CSVATAQGYTF. CDR3 nucleotide sequence: TGCAGCGTTGCAACCGCTCAGGGCTACACCTTC. Looking up the rest from reference TRBV29-1 and TRBJ1-2 gives the full variable domain: SAVISQKPSRDICQRGTSLTIQCQVDSQVTMMFWYRQQPGQSLTLIATANQGSEATYESGFVIDKFPISRPNLTFSTLTVSNMSPEDSSIYLCSVATAQGYTFGSGTRLTVV.

V gene TRBV7-8 combines with J gene TRBJ2-3; 7 bases are a match to TRBD2. The CDR3 totals 16 residues. Germline V gene data show CDR1 as SGHVS and CDR2 as FQNEAQ. V lost 3 bases and J lost 2; bases outside the gene matches: 8. The CDR3 protein is CASSLLGGGVTDTQYF. The CDR3 DNA is TGTGCCAGCAGCTTGCTTGGGGGGGGTGTCACAGATACGCAGTATTTT.